The T cell receptor beta chain described here comes from a study of blood T cell repertoires in COVID-19. Germline CDR1 is GTSNPN and CDR2 is SVGIG (reference sequence). CDR3 length: 14 residues. V was pared by 2 bases and J by 5 bases, with 4 bases of the junction left unmatched. In the study's own analysis: For nucleated cells, counts were estimated from reference gene primer amplification. Clones were sequenced by immunoSEQ multiplex PCR, and TCRdb holds only the in-frame ones, with some missing. D and trimming come from the DNA, and the V and J calls and clone size come from that table. In the table there are approximately 280,000 clones, about 85% of which are singletons.

The chain uses TRBV30 and TRBJ1-5; 9 positions match TRBD1. This TCR came from a woman in her forties or fifties who had recovered from COVID-19. Source material: PBMCs or T cells enriched from blood (not recorded which). Here the CDR3 reads CAWSKGQGDQPQHF. CDR3 DNA: TGTGCCTGGAGTAAGGGACAGGGAGATCAGCCCCAGCATTTT.